This T cell receptor beta chain was captured in a study of T-cell reconstitution after alpha-beta-depleted transplantation in children (dated by TCRdb to 2016 to 2017). A note on the overall study: Using TCR repertoire profiling, the study followed T-cell immune reconstitution in a quantitative way in children after TCRalphabeta/CD19-depleted allogeneic hematopoietic cell transplantation.

Libraries were constructed by PCR. Sequencing relied on an Illumina HiSeq 2500. TCR library preparation used molecular barcoding, with unique molecular identifiers applied to normalize quantification of the TCRbeta repertoire. The public reads were reanalyzed by TCRdb: fastp trimming at Q25, MiXCR alignment, in-frame beta chains only. Duplicate CDR3 protein sequences are folded into a single record with the most common DNA and genes. Here the sample has 300,000 to 400,000 distinct CDR3 sequences; approximately 12% occur a single time. The ten largest clones capture around 4.5% of the sample. This clonotype has a count of ten or more. No antigen is known for it. One base away there is no much larger clone; base qualities are not given. The CDR3 runs 10 amino acids, cysteine and phenylalanine included. Solely the CDR3 DNA is kept, with 30 bases framed from the first base. Reading the germline V gene gives CDR1 SQVTM and CDR2 ANQGSEA. The V and J ends are trimmed by 2 bases and 5 bases, leaving 3 bases between them.

This sequence was found in a human donor who donated a stem cell graft to a child with Fanconi anemia. The sequences come from PBMCs, collected from the stem cell graft. The chain is encoded by TRBV29-1 joined to TRBJ1-1, with the D gene not confidently named. The DNA sequence is given as TGCAGCGTTGAATTTACTGAAGCTTTCTTT. Its protein product is CSVEFTEAFF.